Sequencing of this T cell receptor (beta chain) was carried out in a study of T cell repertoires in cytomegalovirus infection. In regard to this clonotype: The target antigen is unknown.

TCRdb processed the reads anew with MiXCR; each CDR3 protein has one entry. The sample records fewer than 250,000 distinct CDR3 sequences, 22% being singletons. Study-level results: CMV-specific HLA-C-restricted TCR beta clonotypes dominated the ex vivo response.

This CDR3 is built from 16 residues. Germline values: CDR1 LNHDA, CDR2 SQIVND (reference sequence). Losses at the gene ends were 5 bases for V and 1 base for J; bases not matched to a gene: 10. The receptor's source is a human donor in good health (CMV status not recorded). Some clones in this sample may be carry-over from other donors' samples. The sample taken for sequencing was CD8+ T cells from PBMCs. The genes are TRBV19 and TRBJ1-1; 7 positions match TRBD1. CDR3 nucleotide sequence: TGTGCCAGTAGTCAACCTTGGGACAGCGGGAACACTGAAGCTTTCTTT. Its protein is CASSQPWDSGNTEAFF.